The following is a TCR beta chain sequence with its context. What it binds is not known. As every portion of the isolated RNA was reverse transcribed, the sequencing read expressed TCRB transcripts. The method was immunoSEQ multiplex PCR; TCRdb's version includes in-frame clones alone and lacks a portion of them. The sample shows 500,000 to 800,000 clones, around 12% of them seen only once. The data originate from a study of beta chain features in type 1 diabetes. Germline loops: CDR1 MNHNS, CDR2 SASEGT. The V gene lost 6 bases and the J gene lost 0 bases, with 6 bases spanning the gap. The CDR3 sequence is 13 residues long. Study outcomes and limitations: Researchers report that Type 1 diabetes patients had moderately but significantly shorter TCRB CDR3s across all four CD4+ subsets.

This TCR was recovered from a man aged 30-40 years with type 1 diabetes. Sequenced sample: naive CD4+ T cells from blood. J is TRBJ2-1 and V is TRBV6-1; perhaps TRBD2 as D (5 bases). CDR3 loop: CASRRDSYNEQFF. Written as DNA, the CDR3 is TGTGCCAGCAGACGGGACTCCTACAATGAGCAGTTCTTC.